Listed below are T cell receptor beta chains from one sample, sequenced in a study of blood T cell repertoires in COVID-19. Clones were sequenced by immunoSEQ multiplex PCR, and TCRdb holds only the in-frame ones, with some missing. In the table there are tens of thousands of clones, roughly 80% of which are singletons. The sample comprised peripheral blood. These receptor sequences come from a man between 65 and 85 years old with COVID-19, enrolled during active disease. Both conserved end residues are part of each CDR3. Fields, in order: V gene, J gene, D gene, clone size, CDR3 DNA, CDR3 protein. A D gene is named only where the DNA matches it firmly. Rows give clone size only sometimes, using once, few, many, or a class for an expanded clone.

TRBV6-5	TRBJ1-2	-	-	TGTGCCAGCACAGGGGAAAACTATGGCTACACCTTC	CASTGENYGYTF
TRBV11-3	TRBJ2-2	TRBD2	-	TGTGCCAGCAGCTTCTCCCCCACCGGGACTATCACCGGGGAGCTGTTTTTT	CASSFSPTGTITGELFF
TRBV5-1	TRBJ2-1	TRBD1	-	TGCGCCAGCAGCTTGGTCCTCGGGACAGGGTACAATGAGCAGTTCTTC	CASSLVLGTGYNEQFF
TRBV28	TRBJ2-7	TRBD2	-	TGTGCCAGCAGTAGACTAGCGGGTACCTCCTACGAGCAGTACTTC	CASSRLAGTSYEQYF
TRBV28	TRBJ2-1	TRBD2	-	TGTGCCAGCAGTTTAAGGACTAGCTACAATGAGCAGTTCTTC	CASSLRTSYNEQFF
TRBV30	TRBJ1-4	TRBD1	few	TGTGCCTGGAGTGTTAAGAGGGGGACAGGGCTGCCTGAAAAACTGTTTTTT	CAWSVKRGTGLPEKLFF
TRBV9	TRBJ2-3	TRBD2	-	TGTGCCAGCAGCGTAGGACTAGCGGGCACAGATACGCAGTATTTT	CASSVGLAGTDTQYF
TRBV5-6	TRBJ2-4	TRBD2	-	TGTGCCAGCAGTCCTCCGTTGGGGAGGGGCAAAAACATTCAGTACTTC	CASSPPLGRGKNIQYF
TRBV12-3/TRBV12-4	TRBJ2-1	-	-	TGTGCCAGCAGTTTTGGGGGCCATGAGCAGTTCTTC	CASSFGGHEQFF
TRBV7-3	TRBJ2-1	-	-	TGTGCCAGCAGCTTGGGCTCCGATGGCAATGAGCAGTTCTTC	CASSLGSDGNEQFF
TRBV14	TRBJ2-3	-	once	TGTGCCAGCAGCCAAGGACTAGGCACAGATACGCAGTATTTT	CASSQGLGTDTQYF
TRBV24-1	TRBJ2-2	-	-	TGTGCCAGCGGGACAGCTAACACCGGGGAGCTGTTTTTT	CASGTANTGELFF
TRBV4-1	TRBJ1-1	TRBD1	-	TGCGCCAGCAGCCATCATGGGGACAGCGAAGCTTTCTTT	CASSHHGDSEAFF
TRBV7-2	TRBJ2-7	TRBD2	-	TGTGCCAGCAGCTTAGCGCATCTAGCGGGAGGGAACGAGCAGTACTTC	CASSLAHLAGGNEQYF
TRBV6-2/TRBV6-3	TRBJ1-4	-	-	TGTGCCAGCAGTTACGACATTAATGAAAAACTGTTTTTT	CASSYDINEKLFF
TRBV5-1	TRBJ2-2	TRBD2	-	TGCGCCAGCAGCATAACCGGGACTAGCGCCGGGGAGCTGTTTTTT	CASSITGTSAGELFF
TRBV6-5	TRBJ2-2	-	-	TGTGCCAGCAGGGGACTTGTCCTTAGCACCGGGGAGCTGTTTTTT	CASRGLVLSTGELFF
TRBV28	TRBJ2-1	-	-	TGTGCCAGCAGTAGGTGGGGCAGCAGCTCCTACAATGAGCAGTTCTTC	CASSRWGSSSYNEQFF
TRBV5-1	TRBJ1-5	-	-	TGCGCCAGCAGCTTGGCCGACAGGATTAAAATTCCGCATTTT	CASSLADRIKIPHF
TRBV7-2	TRBJ1-4	TRBD1	-	TGTGCCAGCAGCCGTGGACAGGGAAATGAAAAACTGTTTTTT	CASSRGQGNEKLFF
TRBV9	TRBJ1-1	TRBD1	-	TGTGCCAGCAGCCTAGGGGGGACAGCAACTTTTGAAGCTTTCTTT	CASSLGGTATFEAFF
TRBV4-3	TRBJ2-2	-	-	TGCGCCAGCAGCCAAGAGGAGAGGACCGGGGAGCTGTTTTTT	CASSQEERTGELFF
TRBV6-5	TRBJ2-7	TRBD1	-	TGTGCCAGCAGTTACTCAGGGGGCGTCTACGAGCAGTACTTC	CASSYSGGVYEQYF
TRBV21-1	TRBJ2-7	-	once	TGTGCCCCGGTTGAGGGCGGGAGAGGGAACGAGCAGTACTTC	CAPVEGGRGNEQYF
TRBV4-3	TRBJ2-1	-	-	TGCGCCAGCAGCCAAGAGTCCGGAGCTGGGAATGAGCAGTTCTTC	CASSQESGAGNEQFF
TRBV11-2	TRBJ2-3	-	-	TGTGCCAGCAGCTTCACATACGCTAGCTCCACTAGCACAGATACGCAGTATTTT	CASSFTYASSTSTDTQYF
TRBV28	TRBJ1-1	-	-	TGTGTAACCAGTTCTCCCGCGGACACTGAAGCTTTCTTT	CVTSSPADTEAFF
TRBV6-2/TRBV6-3	TRBJ2-1	TRBD2	-	TGTGCCAGCAGCATCACTAGCGGGAGGGCCAAAAGGAATGAGCAGTTCTTC	CASSITSGRAKRNEQFF
TRBV2	TRBJ2-3	-	few	TGTGCCAGCGGGGAGGCGGCGAATCTGTATTTT	CASGEAANLYF
TRBV28	TRBJ2-7	TRBD2	-	TGTGCCAGCACCTACGTAGCGGGACTCGGATACGAGCAGTACTTC	CASTYVAGLGYEQYF
TRBV7-2	TRBJ2-1	TRBD2	few	TGTGCCAGCAGCTTATCCCATACTAGCGGGAGTTATGAGCAGTTCTTC	CASSLSHTSGSYEQFF
TRBV18	TRBJ1-6	TRBD1	-	TGTGCCAGCTCTCAGGGGGTCGTGGAATCACCCCTCCACTTT	CASSQGVVESPLHF
TRBV6-6	TRBJ2-7	TRBD1	once	TGTGCCAGCAGCCGACCCCTGGACAGGAACCACGAGCAGTACTTC	CASSRPLDRNHEQYF
TRBV24-1	TRBJ1-2	-	-	TGTGCCACCAGTGATGCCTATTACTACACCTTC	CATSDAYYYTF
TRBV5-4	TRBJ2-7	-	-	TGTGCCAGCAGCTTGAAGGACTCTTCCTACGAGCAGTACTTC	CASSLKDSSYEQYF
TRBV28	TRBJ1-5	TRBD1	-	TGTGCCAGCAGTTTATCTACAGGGGCGATCAATCAGCCCCAGCATTTT	CASSLSTGAINQPQHF
TRBV5-1	TRBJ1-3	-	-	TGCGCCAGCAGCGAAGGACAGAGCCACTCTGGAAACACCATATATTTT	CASSEGQSHSGNTIYF
TRBV6-5	TRBJ1-1	-	-	TGTGCCAGCAGTCCCGACACCATGAACACTGAAGCTTTCTTT	CASSPDTMNTEAFF
TRBV5-1	TRBJ2-3	TRBD2	-	TGCGCCAGCAGCTCCCCGTGGGCTAGCGGGAGAGCTAGCACAGATACGCAGTATTTT	CASSSPWASGRASTDTQYF
TRBV7-6	TRBJ2-1	TRBD1	-	TGTGCCAGCAGCCACACCCTGGGACAGGGTATCAACAATGAGCAGTTCTTC	CASSHTLGQGINNEQFF
TRBV7-9	TRBJ2-2	-	-	TGTGCCAGCAGCCACCGGCGGGTTCAGACCGGGGAGCTGTTTTTT	CASSHRRVQTGELFF
TRBV5-1	TRBJ2-2	TRBD1	many	TGCGCCAGCAGCCCTGGACAGGGGGCGAACACCGGGGAGCTGTTTTTT	CASSPGQGANTGELFF
TRBV7-9	TRBJ1-2	-	-	TGTGCCAGCAGCTTAGGTCTTCAGGGGTATGGCTACACCTTC	CASSLGLQGYGYTF
TRBV5-4	TRBJ1-1	-	-	TGTGCCAGCAGCTTAAGAAATGTGGGGCACACTGAAGCTTTCTTT	CASSLRNVGHTEAFF
TRBV28	TRBJ1-5	TRBD1	-	TGTGCCAGCACCCGACAGGGGGCGCGGAATCAGCCCCAGCATTTT	CASTRQGARNQPQHF
TRBV19	TRBJ2-6	TRBD1	-	TGTGCCAGTAGTCTCCAAGGGACAGGGGCTGGGGCCAACGTCCTGACTTTC	CASSLQGTGAGANVLTF
TRBV5-4	TRBJ1-3	-	-	TGTGCCAGCAGCTTCGACAGGTCCTCTGGAAACACCATATATTTT	CASSFDRSSGNTIYF
TRBV19	TRBJ2-1	TRBD2	few	TGTGCCAGTAGTAGTGGAGTAGCGGGCTTCTACAATGAGCAGTTCTTC	CASSSGVAGFYNEQFF
TRBV21-1	TRBJ1-5	-	-	TGTGCCAGCAGCAAAGATTTAGGGGACAGGGGGCGTTTGTCTGTTTTGGGTCAGCCCCAGCATTTT	CASSKDLGDRGRLSVLGQPQHF
TRBV2	TRBJ1-5	TRBD1	once	TGTGCCAGTAGGGACAGGGAGGCGCCCCAGCATTTT	CASRDREAPQHF
TRBV5-4	TRBJ2-7	-	-	TGTGCCAGCAGCTTGCGGGGGGCGCGGTCCAACTACGAGCAGTACTTC	CASSLRGARSNYEQYF
TRBV18	TRBJ1-6	TRBD1	-	TGTGCCAGCTCACGAGACAGGGGGCTTGGTGGGAATTCACCCCTCCACTTT	CASSRDRGLGGNSPLHF
TRBV7-3	TRBJ2-2	TRBD1	-	TGTGCCAGCATCCTGCCCGGGACAGCCTACACCGGGGAGCTGTTTTTT	CASILPGTAYTGELFF
TRBV27	TRBJ2-7	TRBD1	-	TGTGCCAGCAGTTTCTCGACGGGACAGCGAGGCGAGCAGTACTTC	CASSFSTGQRGEQYF
TRBV20-1	TRBJ1-2	TRBD1	-	TGCAGTGCTAGTAACAGGGGTGGCTACACCTTC	CSASNRGGYTF